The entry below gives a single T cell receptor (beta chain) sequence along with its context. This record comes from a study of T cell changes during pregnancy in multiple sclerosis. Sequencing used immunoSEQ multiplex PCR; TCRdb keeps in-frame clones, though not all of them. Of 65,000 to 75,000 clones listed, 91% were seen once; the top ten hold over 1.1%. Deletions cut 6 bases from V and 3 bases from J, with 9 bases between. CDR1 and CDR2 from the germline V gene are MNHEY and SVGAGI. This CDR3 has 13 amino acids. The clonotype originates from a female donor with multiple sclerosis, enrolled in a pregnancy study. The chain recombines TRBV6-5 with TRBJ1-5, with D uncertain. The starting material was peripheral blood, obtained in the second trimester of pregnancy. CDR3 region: CASSRDSNQPQHF. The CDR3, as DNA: TGTGCCAGCAGCCGAGACTCCAATCAGCCCCAGCATTTT.